In this sample, the clone carrying this T cell receptor beta chain turned up once. This sample was included in a study of CD4 and CD8 cells across lung adenocarcinoma regions. MiXCR was run by TCRdb on the PCR reads, yielding one entry per CDR3 protein. Here the sample spans approximately 7,000 distinct CDR3 sequences, around 48% being singletons. Localized lung adenocarcinoma, a non-small cell lung cancer, affected the donors. The CDR3 sequence is 15 residues long. The trim removed 0 bases at V and 5 bases at J, leaving 4 bases unmatched. Germline CDR1 reads SGHRS; CDR2 reads YFSETQ. The sequence was obtained from a female donor with lung adenocarcinoma. The CD4 and CD8 labels of this study may be unreliable. The sequenced sample consisted of CD8+ T cells from the center of a lung tumor. The genes are TRBV5-1 and TRBJ2-5; 10 bases fit TRBD1. CDR3 nucleotide sequence: TGCGCCAGCAGCTTGGGACAGGGGGCCGCGGAGACCCAGTACTTC. This codes for CASSLGQGAAETQYF. The variable domain in full, completed from reference TRBV5-1 and TRBJ2-5, reads KAGVTQTPRYLIKTRGQQVTLSCSPISGHRSVSWYQQTPGQGLQFLFEYFSETQRNKGNFPGRFSGRQFSNSRSEMNVSTLELGDSALYLCASSLGQGAAETQYFGPGTRLLVL.